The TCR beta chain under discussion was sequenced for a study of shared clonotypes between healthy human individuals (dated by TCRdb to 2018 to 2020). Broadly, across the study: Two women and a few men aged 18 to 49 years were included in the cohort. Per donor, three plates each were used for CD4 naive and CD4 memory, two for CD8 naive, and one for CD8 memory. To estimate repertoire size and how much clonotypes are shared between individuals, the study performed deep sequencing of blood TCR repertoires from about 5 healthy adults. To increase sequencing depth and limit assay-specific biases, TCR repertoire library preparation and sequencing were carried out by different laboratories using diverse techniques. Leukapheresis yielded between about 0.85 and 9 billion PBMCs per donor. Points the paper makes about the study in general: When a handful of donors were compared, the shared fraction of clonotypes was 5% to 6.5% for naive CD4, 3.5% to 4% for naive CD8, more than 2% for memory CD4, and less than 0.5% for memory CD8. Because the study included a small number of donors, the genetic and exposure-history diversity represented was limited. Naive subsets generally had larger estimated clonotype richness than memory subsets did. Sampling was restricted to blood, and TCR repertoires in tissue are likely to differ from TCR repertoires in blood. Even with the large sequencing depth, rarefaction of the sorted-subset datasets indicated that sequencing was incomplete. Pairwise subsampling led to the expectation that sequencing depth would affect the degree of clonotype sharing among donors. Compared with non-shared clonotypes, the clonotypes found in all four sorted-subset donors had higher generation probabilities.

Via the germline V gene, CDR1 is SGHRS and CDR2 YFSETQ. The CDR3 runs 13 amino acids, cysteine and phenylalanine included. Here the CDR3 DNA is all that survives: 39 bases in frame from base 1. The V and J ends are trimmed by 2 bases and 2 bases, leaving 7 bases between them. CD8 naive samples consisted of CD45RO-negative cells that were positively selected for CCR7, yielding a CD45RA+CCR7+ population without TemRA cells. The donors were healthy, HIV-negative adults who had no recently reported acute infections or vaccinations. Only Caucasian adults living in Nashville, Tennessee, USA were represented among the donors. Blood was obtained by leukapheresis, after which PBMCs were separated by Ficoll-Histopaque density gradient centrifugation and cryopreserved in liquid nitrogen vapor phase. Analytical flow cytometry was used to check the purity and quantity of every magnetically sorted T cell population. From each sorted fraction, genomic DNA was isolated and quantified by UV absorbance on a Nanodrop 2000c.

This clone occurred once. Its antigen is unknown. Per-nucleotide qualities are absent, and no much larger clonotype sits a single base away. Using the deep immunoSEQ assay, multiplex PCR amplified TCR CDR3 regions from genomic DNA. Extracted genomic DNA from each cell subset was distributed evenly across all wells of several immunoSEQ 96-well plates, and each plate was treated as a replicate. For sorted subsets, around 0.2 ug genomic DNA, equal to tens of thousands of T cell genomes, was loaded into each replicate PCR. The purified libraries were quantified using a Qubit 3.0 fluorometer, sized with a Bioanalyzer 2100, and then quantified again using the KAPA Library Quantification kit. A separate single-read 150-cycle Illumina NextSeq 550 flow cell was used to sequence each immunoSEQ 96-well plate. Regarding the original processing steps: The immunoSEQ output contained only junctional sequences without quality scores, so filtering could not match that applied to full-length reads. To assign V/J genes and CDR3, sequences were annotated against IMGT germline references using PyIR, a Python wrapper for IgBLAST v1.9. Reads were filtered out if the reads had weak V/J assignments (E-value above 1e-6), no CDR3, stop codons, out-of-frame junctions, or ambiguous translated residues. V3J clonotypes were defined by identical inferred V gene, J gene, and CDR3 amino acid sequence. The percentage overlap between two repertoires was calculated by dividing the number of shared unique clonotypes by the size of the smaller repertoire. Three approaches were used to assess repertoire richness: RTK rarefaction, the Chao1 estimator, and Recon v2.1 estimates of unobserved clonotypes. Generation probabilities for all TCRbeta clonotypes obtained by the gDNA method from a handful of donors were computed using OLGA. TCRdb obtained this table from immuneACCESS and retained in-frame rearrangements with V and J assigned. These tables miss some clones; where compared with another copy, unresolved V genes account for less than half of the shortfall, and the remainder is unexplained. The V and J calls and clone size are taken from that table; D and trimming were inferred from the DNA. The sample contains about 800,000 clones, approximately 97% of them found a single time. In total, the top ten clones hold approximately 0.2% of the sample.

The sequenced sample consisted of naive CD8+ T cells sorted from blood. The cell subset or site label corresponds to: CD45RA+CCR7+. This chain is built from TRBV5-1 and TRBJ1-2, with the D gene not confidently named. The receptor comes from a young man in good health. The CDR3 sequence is CASSFGRNYGYTF. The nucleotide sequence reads TGCGCCAGCAGCTTCGGCAGAAACTATGGCTACACCTTC. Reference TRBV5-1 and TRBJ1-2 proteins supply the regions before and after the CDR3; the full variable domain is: KAGVTQTPRYLIKTRGQQVTLSCSPISGHRSVSWYQQTPGQGLQFLFEYFSETQRNKGNFPGRFSGRQFSNSRSEMNVSTLELGDSALYLCASSFGRNYGYTFGSGTRLTVV.